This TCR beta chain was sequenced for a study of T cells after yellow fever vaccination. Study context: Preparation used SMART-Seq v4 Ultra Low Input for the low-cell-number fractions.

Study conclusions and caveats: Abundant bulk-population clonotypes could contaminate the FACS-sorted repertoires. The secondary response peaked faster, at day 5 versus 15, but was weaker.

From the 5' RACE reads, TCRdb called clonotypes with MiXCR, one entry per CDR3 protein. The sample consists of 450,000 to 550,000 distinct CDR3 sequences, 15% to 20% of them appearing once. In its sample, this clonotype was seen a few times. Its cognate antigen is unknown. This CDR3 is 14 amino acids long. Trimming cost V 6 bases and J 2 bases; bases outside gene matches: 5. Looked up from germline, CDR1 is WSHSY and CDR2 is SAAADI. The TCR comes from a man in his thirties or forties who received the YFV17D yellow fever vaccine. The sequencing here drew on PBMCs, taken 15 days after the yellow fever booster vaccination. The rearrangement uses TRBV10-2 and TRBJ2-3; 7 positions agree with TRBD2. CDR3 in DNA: TGCGCCAGCAGGGGGACTACCGACACAGATACGCAGTATTTT. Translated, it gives CASRGTTDTDTQYF.